This passage covers 14 T cell receptor beta chains from one sample sequenced in a study of T-cell reconstitution after alpha-beta-depleted transplantation in children. Unique molecular identifiers were used to barcode this TCRbeta library. A single record per CDR3 protein comes from TCRdb applying MiXCR to the PCR reads. The sample records a few hundred thousand distinct CDR3 sequences, roughly 22% being singletons. Sequencing used PBMCs from the stem cell graft donor, obtained from the stem cell graft. The receptors come from a human donor who donated a stem cell graft to a child with acute myeloid leukemia.

This chain links TRBV4-1 with TRBJ2-3, with TRBD2 matching 10 bases. The germline V gene encodes CDR1 MGHRA and CDR2 YSYEKL. This CDR3 spans 17 amino acids. V lost 6 bases to trimming and J lost 2 bases; unmatched junction nucleotides: 11. The CDR3 DNA is TGCGCCAGCAGTCCATTCTCTAGCGGGAGAGACACAGATACGCAGTATTTT. It encodes CASSPFSSGRDTDTQYF.

The gene calls are TRBV7-9 and TRBJ1-3, with unresolved D. This CDR3 contains 15 residues. V lost 5 bases, J lost 0 bases, and 11 bases lay in between. Germline-derived CDR1 and CDR2 are SEHNR and FQNEAQ (reference sequence). CDR3 bases: TGTGCCAGCAGCCTCGTCAGGCACTCTGGAAACACCATATATTTT. Its translation: CASSLVRHSGNTIYF. Together with reference TRBV7-9 and TRBJ1-3, the CDR3 gives the full variable domain: DTGVSQNPRHKITKRGQNVTFRCDPISEHNRLYWYRQTLGQGPEFLTYFQNEAQLEKSRLLSDRFSAERPKGSFSTLEIQRTEQGDSAMYLCASSLVRHSGNTIYFGEGSWLTVV.

This clonotype was observed a handful of times. The chain is built from TRBV24-1 and TRBJ2-7, with 9 bases matching TRBD2. The V segment lost 2 bases and the J segment 2 bases; nucleotides outside the gene matches: 3. CDR3 length: 15 amino acids. Germline V lookup: CDR1 KGHDR, CDR2 SFDVKD. The CDR3 DNA sequence: TGTGCCACCAGTGATTCAATAGCGGGGGCCTACGAGCAGTACTTC. This codes for CATSDSIAGAYEQYF.

The V and J genes are TRBV7-7 and TRBJ2-1; weak D call: TRBD2 (5 bases). This CDR3 contains 15 residues. V lost 6 bases to trimming and J lost 0 bases, with 12 bases between them. CDR1 SSHAT and CDR2 FNYEAQ come from the germline V gene (reference sequence). Here the CDR3 reads CASSSDLYSYNEQFF. CDR3 in DNA: TGTGCCAGCAGTTCGGACTTATACTCCTACAATGAGCAGTTCTTC.

This clonotype was seen ten or more times. The chain uses TRBV12-3 or TRBV12-4 and TRBJ1-1, with D tentatively TRBD1 (5 bases). The CDR3 has 18 residues. The germline V and J ends were trimmed by 5 bases and 1 base, with 23 bases remaining between them. For the CDR3, the DNA is TGTGCCAGCAGTCCTTCGGGACCGGGCCTTCCCAAGAACACTGAAGCTTTCTTT. Translating gives CASSPSGPGLPKNTEAFF.

The V call is TRBV6-5, the J call TRBJ2-3; D gene unclear. The CDR3 is 15 amino acids. The V gene's germline CDR1 is MNHEY and CDR2 SVGAGI. V was shortened by 0 bases and J by 2 bases, with 9 bases between the two germline ends. CDR3 DNA: TGTGCCAGCAGTTACTCGTTTGGGAACACAGATACGCAGTATTTT. It yields the protein CASSYSFGNTDTQYF.

The chain employs TRBV6-4 and TRBJ2-1; TRBD2 agrees at 15 bases. Germline V gene data show CDR1 as MRHNA and CDR2 as SNTAGT. CDR3 length: 17 amino acids. J lost 2 bases, V lost 5 bases, and 4 bases had no gene match. CDR3 in DNA: TGTGCCAGCAGTCGGACTAGCGGGAGGGCCGCCTACAATGAGCAGTTCTTC. The encoded protein is CASSRTSGRAAYNEQFF.

The table lists this clonotype with many counts. The J gene is TRBJ2-1, the V gene TRBV6-5, with no clear D. The V end lost 2 bases, the J end lost 5 bases, and 7 bases lay between the germline ends. CDR1 is MNHEY, CDR2 SVGAGI, per germline. The CDR3 has 13 residues. CDR3 in amino acids: CASSYAKNNEQFF. The CDR3, as DNA: TGTGCCAGCAGTTACGCCAAAAACAATGAGCAGTTCTTC.

Only a few counts were recorded for this clonotype. This chain links TRBV7-9 with TRBJ2-3; maybe TRBD1 (5 bases). The V and J ends lost 1 base and 0 bases respectively, with 11 bases between them. The CDR3 totals 16 residues. Germline V gene lookup returns CDR1 SEHNR and CDR2 FQNEAQ (reference sequence). The CDR3 protein is CASSLVPPGSTDTQYF. Written as DNA, the CDR3 is TGTGCCAGCAGCTTAGTTCCCCCAGGGAGCACAGATACGCAGTATTTT.

This chain connects TRBV12-3 or TRBV12-4 to TRBJ2-7, with 7 bases identical to TRBD2. The CDR3 is 16 residues long. The V gene end was trimmed by 6 bases and the J gene end by 0 bases; junction bases not matched to a gene: 11. The CDR3 region is CASSRGDFRSSYEQYF. CDR3 nucleotide sequence: TGTGCCAGCAGCCGGGGGGACTTCAGAAGCTCCTACGAGCAGTACTTC.

The V and J genes are TRBV5-5 and TRBJ2-2; D is undetermined. Trimming stripped 3 bases from V and 2 bases from J, with 5 bases between. Per germline, CDR1 SGHKS and CDR2 YYEKEE (reference sequence). The CDR3 extends over 13 amino acids. CDR3 loop: CASSSFNTGELFF. The CDR3 coding sequence is TGTGCCAGCAGCTCCTTTAACACCGGGGAGCTGTTTTTT. The full variable domain, its missing parts supplied by reference TRBV5-5 and TRBJ2-2, is DAGVTQSPTHLIKTRGQQVTLRCSPISGHKSVSWYQQVLGQGPQFIFQYYEKEERGRGNFPDRFSARQFPNYSSELNVNALLLGDSALYLCASSSFNTGELFFGEGSRLTVL.

V gene TRBV12-3 or TRBV12-4 combines with J gene TRBJ2-3; D is unresolved. The length of the CDR3 is 12 residues. V lost 4 bases and J 5 bases, leaving 7 bases between the germline ends. In nucleotides, the CDR3 is TGTGCCAGCAGTTCAACGAGAGATACGCAGTATTTT. It encodes CASSSTRDTQYF.

The J gene is TRBJ2-2, the V gene TRBV5-6; D may match TRBD1 or TRBD2 (5 bases each). The CDR3 has 16 amino acids. The V and J ends lost 0 bases and 4 bases respectively, with 13 bases between them. Germline CDR1 SGHDT, CDR2 YYEEEE. The CDR3 sequence is CASSLGRGAGTGELFF. CDR3 DNA sequence: TGTGCCAGCAGCTTGGGTAGGGGCGCGGGCACCGGGGAGCTGTTTTTT.

This clonotype appeared a few times. The rearrangement joins TRBV20-1 to TRBJ2-1; 12 bases line up with TRBD2. Trimming cost V 3 bases and J 7 bases; bases outside gene matches: 10. The CDR3 covers 16 residues. Germline V CDR1 and CDR2: DFQATT, SNEGSKA (reference sequence). CDR3 loop: CSASSGTSGSVNEQFF. The CDR3 DNA is TGCAGTGCTAGTAGCGGGACTAGCGGGTCGGTAAATGAGCAGTTCTTC.